The 32 T cell receptor beta chains below come from one sample, sequenced in a study of shared clonotypes between healthy human individuals. Data came from immunoSEQ multiplex PCR; TCRdb stores just in-frame clones and leaves some out. The sample shows around 2.1 million clones, around 95% of them seen only once. Sample: naive CD4+ T cells sorted from blood. Subset reported: CD45RA+ positively selected. These receptors were obtained from a man between 18 and 35 years old in good health.

The rearrangement uses TRBV4-1 and TRBJ2-5; 8 nucleotides match TRBD1. The CDR3 extends over 15 amino acids. The trim removed 3 bases at V and 5 bases at J, leaving 8 bases unmatched. Germline CDR1 reads MGHRA; CDR2 reads YSYEKL. The chain's CDR3 is CASSHVGQGDETQYF. For the CDR3, the DNA is TGCGCCAGCAGCCATGTAGGACAGGGTGATGAGACCCAGTACTTC.

The rearrangement links TRBV6-5 to TRBJ1-4; D possibly corresponds to TRBD1 (5 bases). Trimming shortened V by 3 bases and J by 8 bases, and 16 bases separated the two germline ends. Germline V gives CDR1 MNHEY, CDR2 SVGAGI. The CDR3 length is 15 residues. CDR3 coding DNA: TGTGCCAGCAGTTATGATCGGGGGTCGGTGGAAAAACTGTTTTTT. Translation: CASSYDRGSVEKLFF.

This rearrangement joins TRBV19 to TRBJ2-6; the D is unclear. Trimming cost V 1 base and J 0 bases, with 4 bases left between them. CDR1 and CDR2 (germline): LNHDA, SQIVND (reference sequence). The CDR3 consists of 15 residues. This CDR3 reads CASSIGLSGANVLTF. The CDR3 coding sequence is TGTGCCAGTAGTATAGGACTCTCTGGGGCCAACGTCCTGACTTTC.

This clone was detected once. The chain couples TRBV2 to TRBJ2-1, with D unresolved. Per the germline V gene, CDR1 is SNHLY and CDR2 is FYNNEI. The CDR3 loop spans 10 amino acids. Trimming pared 10 bases from V and 7 bases from J, leaving 8 bases between. The CDR3, as DNA: TGTGCCACCCAAAGGAATGAGCAGTTCTTC. Protein: CATQRNEQFF.

This chain uses TRBV11-3 with TRBJ2-5; D remains ambiguous. The V gene's germline CDR1 is SGHNT and CDR2 YENEEA. V was trimmed by 4 bases and J by 3 bases, leaving 9 bases between them. This CDR3 has 13 residues. The CDR3, as DNA: TGTGCCAGCAGCTCAGTAGGAGAAGAGACCCAGTACTTC. Translated: CASSSVGEETQYF.

The chain recombines TRBV14 with TRBJ2-3; possible D gene TRBD2, 6 bases. The CDR3 runs to 14 residues. The V end was cut by 4 bases, the J end by 3 bases, with 11 bases between. CDR1 and CDR2 from the germline V gene are SGHDN and FVKESK. CDR3 protein: CASSPLGGTDTQYF. The CDR3 nucleotides are TGTGCCAGCAGCCCCTTGGGAGGTACAGATACGCAGTATTTT.

This rearrangement joins TRBV5-1 to TRBJ2-7, with 7 positions matching TRBD1. The germline V gene has CDR1 SGHRS and CDR2 YFSETQ. The ends lost 1 base at V and 3 bases at J; junction bases unmatched: 7. This CDR3 has 15 amino acids. This chain's CDR3 is CASSLTQGVYYEQYF. The CDR3 region has the DNA TGCGCCAGCAGCTTGACCCAGGGGGTCTACTACGAGCAGTACTTC.

This chain joins TRBV5-6 and TRBJ2-7; no reliable D call. From germline, CDR1 is SGHDT and CDR2 YYEEEE. The ends were cut back, 5 bases at V and 7 bases at J, with 13 bases in the middle. The CDR3 is 12 amino acids. CDR3 DNA sequence: TGTGCCAGCAGTCCCGGATTGGGAGAGCAGTACTTC. This gives the protein CASSPGLGEQYF.

The chain joins TRBV2 to TRBJ2-5; 9 bases are a match to TRBD1. The junction had 8 bases not matched to a gene; V was cut back by 6 bases and J by 3 bases. This CDR3 has 15 amino acids. The germline gives CDR1 SNHLY, CDR2 FYNNEI. The CDR3 nucleotides are TGTGCCAGCAGATCACAGGGGGCCCCTAAAGAGACCCAGTACTTC. It encodes CASRSQGAPKETQYF.

The chain employs TRBV5-4 and TRBJ2-5; 9 nucleotides align to TRBD1. Germline V gene lookup returns CDR1 SGHNT and CDR2 YYREEE (reference sequence). V was pared by 8 bases and J by 5 bases, with 13 bases of the junction left unmatched. CDR3 length: 15 amino acids. CDR3 amino acids: CASRTGGEVVETQYF. The CDR3 DNA reads as TGTGCCAGTAGAACAGGGGGCGAAGTAGTTGAGACCCAGTACTTC.

The genes are TRBV5-1 and TRBJ1-1, with a possible D match to TRBD1 (5 bases). The germline V gene has CDR1 SGHRS and CDR2 YFSETQ. This CDR3 comprises 13 residues. V dropped 3 bases and J dropped 3 bases, with 9 bases sitting between them. The CDR3 sequence: CASSSGKDTEAFF. The CDR3, as DNA: TGCGCCAGCAGCTCAGGGAAGGACACTGAAGCTTTCTTT.

The V call is TRBV30, the J call TRBJ1-6; D gene ambiguous. Germline V lookup: CDR1 GTSNPN, CDR2 SVGIG (reference sequence). V was shortened by 5 bases and J by 9 bases, with 11 bases between the two germline ends. The CDR3 runs 12 residues. The CDR3 DNA is TGTGCCTGGGGCCTTTCGGCTTCACCCCTCCACTTT. Translated: CAWGLSASPLHF.

This sequence joins TRBV10-1 and TRBJ2-3; 9 nucleotides agree with TRBD2. The CDR3 extends over 13 amino acids. CDR1 is WNHNN and CDR2 is SYGVQD in the germline V gene (reference sequence). CDR3 protein: CATSGRLTDTQYF. The CDR3 DNA is TGCGCGACTAGCGGAAGACTGACAGATACGCAGTATTTT.

Here the CDR3 DNA reads TGTGCCAGCAGTGTGAGCGGCGGGGAGCTGTTTTTT. Translating gives CASSVSGGELFF. This chain links TRBV2 with TRBJ2-2; TRBD2 might be the D (5 bases). Germline lookup yields CDR1 SNHLY and CDR2 FYNNEI. The CDR3 runs to 12 residues. Trimming removed 4 bases from V and 7 bases from J, with 7 bases in between.

V gene TRBV7-2 combines with J gene TRBJ1-6, with TRBD1 identical over 12 bases. The V gene end was trimmed by 2 bases and the J gene end by 9 bases; junction bases not matched to a gene: 11. This CDR3 is 18 amino acids long. Germline V lookup: CDR1 SGHTA, CDR2 FQGNSA. The CDR3 region is CASSLRGQGAGWPSPLHF. In nucleotides, the CDR3 is TGTGCCAGCAGCTTAAGGGGACAGGGGGCGGGTTGGCCTTCACCCCTCCACTTT.

The chain links TRBV5-6 to TRBJ1-2; a weak D match, TRBD1 (6 bases). Germline V lookup: CDR1 SGHDT, CDR2 YYEEEE. The CDR3 extends over 14 amino acids. V was trimmed by 3 bases and J by 3 bases, leaving 12 bases between them. The CDR3 loop is CASSSAGGYYGYTF. CDR3 in DNA: TGTGCCAGCAGCTCAGCGGGGGGCTACTATGGCTACACCTTC.

V gene TRBV18 combines with J gene TRBJ1-2, with 9 bases identical to TRBD1. The CDR3 is made up of 15 amino acids. V lost 4 bases to trimming and J lost 7 bases; unmatched junction nucleotides: 10. CDR1 KGHSH and CDR2 LQKENI come from the germline V gene. CDR3 sequence reads: CASSQPDRGRGGYTF. The CDR3 DNA follows: TGTGCCAGCTCACAACCCGACAGGGGGAGAGGTGGCTACACCTTC.

This chain uses TRBV28 with TRBJ2-2; 7 bases are a match to TRBD2. CDR1 is MDHEN and CDR2 is SYDVKM in the germline V gene. V trimming: 6 bases; J trimming: 5 bases; junction bases outside the gene matches: 6. There are 14 residues in the CDR3. The DNA for the CDR3 is TGTGCCAGCAGCAGGATCGGGGGGACCGGGGAGCTGTTTTTT. Its protein product is CASSRIGGTGELFF.

V and J are TRBV6-1 and TRBJ1-6; D unresolved. Germline CDR1 is MNHNS and CDR2 is SASEGT. CDR3 size: 14 residues. Trimming removed 6 bases from V and 5 bases from J, with 11 bases in between. The CDR3 DNA is TGTGCCAGCAGGGGGAACCTGGATAATTCACCCCTCCACTTT. Translated: CASRGNLDNSPLHF.

The chain employs TRBV6-1 and TRBJ2-5, with 12 bases identical to TRBD2. Germline values: CDR1 MNHNS, CDR2 SASEGT. The CDR3 is made up of 13 amino acids. The junction had 6 bases not matched to a gene; V was cut back by 11 bases and J by 5 bases. The CDR3 loop is CAGTSGGRETQYF. The CDR3 nucleotides read TGTGCCGGCACTAGCGGGGGGAGGGAGACCCAGTACTTC.

The CDR3 DNA follows: TGTGCCAGCAGCTTCGATGGGGGGCACTCACCCCTCCACTTT. This gives the protein CASSFDGGHSPLHF. J is TRBJ1-6 and V is TRBV7-9, with D perhaps matching TRBD1 (6 bases). Germline loops: CDR1 SEHNR, CDR2 FQNEAQ (reference sequence). The CDR3 spans 14 residues. Trimming stripped 3 bases from V and 10 bases from J, with 13 bases between.

The rearrangement joins TRBV6-1 to TRBJ2-7; D may be TRBD1 (6 bases). V was trimmed by 4 bases and J by 0 bases, leaving 13 bases between them. In germline, CDR1 is MNHNS, CDR2 SASEGT. The CDR3 spans 15 residues. CDR3: CASSGTQGPSYEQYF. The CDR3 DNA reads TGTGCCAGCAGTGGAACACAGGGTCCCTCCTACGAGCAGTACTTC.

CDR3 sequence (DNA): TGTGCCAGCAGGGGACAGGGGGGGAATTCACCCCTCCACTTT. It codes for CASRGQGGNSPLHF. This chain joins TRBV2 and TRBJ1-6; TRBD1 matches 11 bases. The germline V gene has CDR1 SNHLY and CDR2 FYNNEI. The length of the CDR3 is 14 residues. Trimming removed 6 bases from V and 7 bases from J; junction bases left unmatched: 2.

J is TRBJ1-1 and V is TRBV11-2; no clear D. CDR3 length: 15 residues. Germline CDR1 SGHAT, CDR2 FQNNGV. V was pared by 1 base and J by 6 bases, with 15 bases between. CDR3 nucleotides: TGTGCCAGCAGCTTAGGAGTGGCAGAAGGCTCTGAAGCTTTCTTT. This translates into CASSLGVAEGSEAFF.

The gene calls are TRBV5-4 and TRBJ1-6; 11 nucleotides line up with TRBD1. CDR1 is SGHNT, CDR2 YYREEE, per germline (reference sequence). The CDR3 extends over 15 amino acids. V trimming: 0 bases; J trimming: 10 bases; junction bases outside the gene matches: 3. DNA for the CDR3: TGTGCCAGCAGCTTGGGGACAGGGGGCCAATCACCCCTCCACTTT. This translates into CASSLGTGGQSPLHF.

The CDR3 reads CASIKTNSYEQYF. DNA for the CDR3: TGTGCCAGCATCAAGACAAACTCCTACGAGCAGTACTTC. The chain couples TRBV28 to TRBJ2-7; D call uncertain. CDR1 and CDR2 from the germline V gene are MDHEN and SYDVKM. Trimming removed 7 bases at V and 0 bases at J, with 10 bases between. The CDR3 covers 13 residues. The whole variable domain, remainder taken from reference TRBV28 and TRBJ2-7, is DVKVTQSSRYLVKRTGEKVFLECVQDMDHENMFWYRQDPGLGLRLIYFSYDVKMKEKGDIPEGYSVSREKKERFSLILESASTNQTSMYLCASIKTNSYEQYFGPGTRLTVT.

The chain employs TRBV5-5 and TRBJ2-2; 8 bases are shared with TRBD1. CDR3 length: 16 amino acids. Germline V gene lookup returns CDR1 SGHKS and CDR2 YYEKEE (reference sequence). Trimming took 4 bases from V and 2 from J; bases not matched to a gene: 7. CDR3 amino acids: CASSPRTGKNTGELFF. The CDR3 DNA reads TGTGCCAGCAGCCCCCGGACAGGGAAAAACACCGGGGAGCTGTTTTTT.

The chain carries TRBV6-1 and TRBJ1-5, with 9 bases matching TRBD1. Losses at the gene ends were 6 bases for V and 4 bases for J; bases not matched to a gene: 7. The germline V gene has CDR1 MNHNS and CDR2 SASEGT. The CDR3 covers 15 residues. CDR3 DNA sequence: TGTGCCAGCAGGAGCTCCGGGACAGGGAATCAGCCCCAGCATTTT. Translating it yields CASRSSGTGNQPQHF.

This clone has a single count. The CDR3 bases are TGTGCCAGCCGACAGGGGCTGAACACCGGGGAGCTGTTTTTT. Translating it yields CASRQGLNTGELFF. The chain combines TRBV10-3 with TRBJ2-2; 8 bases match TRBD1. This CDR3 has 14 amino acids. The junction had 5 bases not matched to a gene; V was cut back by 10 bases and J by 1 base. CDR1 and CDR2 (germline): ENHRY, SYGVKD.

The table lists this clone with a count of one. The sample carries other DNA sequences with the same CDR3. This chain uses TRBV28 with TRBJ1-1; D unclear. The CDR3 is 13 amino acids. V gave up 3 bases and J gave up 1 base, with 6 bases separating them. Germline V gene lookup returns CDR1 MDHEN and CDR2 SYDVKM. CDR3 protein: CASSLLGNTEAFF. The DNA of the CDR3 is TGTGCCAGCAGTTTGCTTGGGAACACTGAAGCTTTCTTT.

This sequence joins TRBV6-5 and TRBJ2-5; TRBD1 is a possible D gene (5 bases). Per the germline V gene, CDR1 is MNHEY and CDR2 is SVGAGI. The ends were cut back, 6 bases at V and 2 bases at J, with 10 bases in the middle. The CDR3 consists of 13 residues. The CDR3 reads CASSRQFQETQYF. The DNA for the CDR3 is TGTGCCAGCAGCAGACAGTTTCAAGAGACCCAGTACTTC.

The gene calls are TRBV5-4 and TRBJ2-5; TRBD1 agrees at 8 bases. Germline lookup yields CDR1 SGHNT and CDR2 YYREEE (reference sequence). The CDR3 consists of 17 residues. The J segment lost 3 bases and the V segment lost 0 bases, leaving 10 bases of the junction unmatched. CDR3 sequence reads: CASSLARTGSGEETQYF. Written as DNA, the CDR3 is TGTGCCAGCAGCTTGGCGCGGACAGGGTCAGGGGAAGAGACCCAGTACTTC.